This T cell receptor beta chain came from a study of blood T cell repertoires in COVID-19. Study context: Italy, Spain and the United States were the sources of the convalescent and acute COVID-19 samples. Sources were T cells, B-cell-depleted T cells, or PBMCs; the material itself was cDNA or gDNA.

In the authors' methods: Reference gene primer amplification in the assay estimated nucleated cell counts. The protocol was immunoSEQ multiplex PCR, while the TCRdb copy is restricted to in-frame clones and leaves out a portion. V and J calls and clone size follow that table, whereas D and trimming were derived from the DNA. The table lists over 100,000 clones, 87% of them singletons. The germline V gene has CDR1 ENHRY and CDR2 SYGVKD. Losses at the gene ends were 2 bases for V and 2 bases for J; bases not matched to a gene: 3. The CDR3 spans 14 residues. The sample was peripheral blood. The gene calls are TRBV10-3 and TRBJ2-7, with 7 nucleotides matching TRBD1. The sequence came from a man aged 50 to 59 with acute or convalescent COVID-19. The CDR3 DNA sequence: TGTGCCATCAGTGAGAAGGGACAGACCTACGAGCAGTACTTC. It translates to CAISEKGQTYEQYF.